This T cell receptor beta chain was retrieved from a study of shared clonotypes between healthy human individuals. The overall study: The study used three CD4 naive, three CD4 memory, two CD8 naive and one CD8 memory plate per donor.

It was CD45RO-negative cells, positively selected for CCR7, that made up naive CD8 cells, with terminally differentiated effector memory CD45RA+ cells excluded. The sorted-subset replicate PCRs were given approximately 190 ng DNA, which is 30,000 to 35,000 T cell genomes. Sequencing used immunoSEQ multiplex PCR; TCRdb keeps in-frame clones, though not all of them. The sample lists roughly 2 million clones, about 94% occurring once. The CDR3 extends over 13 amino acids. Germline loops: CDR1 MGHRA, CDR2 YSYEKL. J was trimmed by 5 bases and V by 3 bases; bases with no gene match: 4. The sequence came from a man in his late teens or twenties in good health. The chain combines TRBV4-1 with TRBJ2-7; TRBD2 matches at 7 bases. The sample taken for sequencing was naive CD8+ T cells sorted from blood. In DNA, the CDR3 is TGCGCCAGCAGCCAGGGACTATTGAACGAGCAGTACTTC. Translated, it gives CASSQGLLNEQYF.